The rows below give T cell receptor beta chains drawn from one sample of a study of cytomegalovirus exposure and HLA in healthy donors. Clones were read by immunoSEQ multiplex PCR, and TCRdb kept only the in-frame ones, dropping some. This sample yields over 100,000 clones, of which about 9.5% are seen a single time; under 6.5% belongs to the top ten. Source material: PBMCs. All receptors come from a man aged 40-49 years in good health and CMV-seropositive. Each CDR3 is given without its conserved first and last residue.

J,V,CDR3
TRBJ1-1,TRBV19,ASSPRTGEAF
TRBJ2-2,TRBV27,ASRAGTANTGELF
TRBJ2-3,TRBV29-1,SGLGGQGSDTQY
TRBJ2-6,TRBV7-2,ASSSTSGNSGANVLT
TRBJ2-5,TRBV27,ASSVRVTETQY
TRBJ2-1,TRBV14,ASSHGLAGVLDEQF
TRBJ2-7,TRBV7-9,ASSGTSGNEQY
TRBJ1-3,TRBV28,ASSRPWETGNTIY
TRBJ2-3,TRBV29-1,SSTSGKTDTQY
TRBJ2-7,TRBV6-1,ASRTGDSYEQY
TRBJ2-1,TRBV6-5,AIGGAGYPTNEQF
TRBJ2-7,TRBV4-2,ASSPAPSYYEQY
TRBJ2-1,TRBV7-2,ASSLTGGPYNEQF
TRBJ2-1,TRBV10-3,AISGLAGGLYNEQF
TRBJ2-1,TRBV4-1,ASSLSGSYNEQF
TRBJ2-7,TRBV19,ASSRDRVSYEQY
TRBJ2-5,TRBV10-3,AISEAGLETQY
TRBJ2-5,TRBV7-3,ASSLTPGLTQETQY
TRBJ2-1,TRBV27,ASSPNSTPGNEQF
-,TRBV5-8,ASSRTGVYEQY
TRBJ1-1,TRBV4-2,ASSPPYSEAF
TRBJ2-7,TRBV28,ASSSGQGPYEQY
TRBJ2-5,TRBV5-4,ASSLGLGGAGIRETQY
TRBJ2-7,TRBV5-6,ASSSGTGFYEQY
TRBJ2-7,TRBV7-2,ASSSTGGEYEQY
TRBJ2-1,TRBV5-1,ASSYSGSSYNEQF